This T cell receptor beta chain originates from a study of T-cell memory formation after mild COVID-19. The study's findings and limits: Memory sampled before infection contained some responding clones, suggesting cross-reactive memory joined. For second-wave clones that peaked at day 37, SARS-CoV-2 specificity went unverified.

This clonotype turned up a few times. Its antigen is not known. Germline V gene data show CDR1 as SQVTM and CDR2 as ANQGSEA. The junction had 7 bases not matched to a gene; V was cut back by 6 bases and J by 4 bases. The CDR3 has 13 residues. TCRdb reprocessed the 5' RACE reads with MiXCR, giving one entry per CDR3 protein. The data contain some 260,000 distinct CDR3 sequences, roughly 15% of them singletons. This TCR was sampled from a man between 18 and 35 years old who had mild COVID-19 (a few samples of this study predate the infection). Cell type and time point are not known. This chain joins TRBV29-1 and TRBJ2-5; 8 positions agree with TRBD1. Sequencing was done on a sample of PBMCs or a T cell subset sorted from them (not recorded which). The CDR3 nucleotides are TGCAGCGTAGTCAGGGGGCGATTAGAGACCCAGTACTTC. This translates into CSVVRGRLETQYF.